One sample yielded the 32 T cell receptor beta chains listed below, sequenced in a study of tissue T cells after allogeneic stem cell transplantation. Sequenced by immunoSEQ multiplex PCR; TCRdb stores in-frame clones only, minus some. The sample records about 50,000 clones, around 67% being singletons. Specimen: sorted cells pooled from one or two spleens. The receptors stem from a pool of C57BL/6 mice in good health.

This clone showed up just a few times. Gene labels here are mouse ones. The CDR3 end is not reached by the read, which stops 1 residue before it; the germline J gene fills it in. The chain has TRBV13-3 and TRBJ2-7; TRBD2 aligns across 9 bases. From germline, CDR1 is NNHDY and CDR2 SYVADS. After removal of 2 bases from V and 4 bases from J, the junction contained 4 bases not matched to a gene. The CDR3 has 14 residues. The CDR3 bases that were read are TGTGCCAGCAGTGAAGTCTGGGGGGGGTATGAACAGTAC. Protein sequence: CASSEVWGGYEQY. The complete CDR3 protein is CASSEVWGGYEQYF.

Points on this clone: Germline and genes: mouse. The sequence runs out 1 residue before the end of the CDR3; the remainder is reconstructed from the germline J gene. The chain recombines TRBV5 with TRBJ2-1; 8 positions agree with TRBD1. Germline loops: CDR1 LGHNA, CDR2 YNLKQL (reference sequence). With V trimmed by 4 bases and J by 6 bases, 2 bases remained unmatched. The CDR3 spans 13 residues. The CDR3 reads CASSPQGAAEQFF. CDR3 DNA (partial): TGTGCCAGCAGCCCTCAGGGGGCTGCTGAGCAGTTC.

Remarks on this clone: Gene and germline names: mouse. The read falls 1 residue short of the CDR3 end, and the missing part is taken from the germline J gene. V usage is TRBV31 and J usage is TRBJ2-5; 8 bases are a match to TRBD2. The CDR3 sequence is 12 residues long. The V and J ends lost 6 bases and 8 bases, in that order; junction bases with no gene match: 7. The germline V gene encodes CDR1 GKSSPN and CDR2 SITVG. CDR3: CACRGGAGTQYF. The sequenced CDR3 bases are TGTGCCTGCCGGGGGGGCGCGGGCACCCAGTAC.

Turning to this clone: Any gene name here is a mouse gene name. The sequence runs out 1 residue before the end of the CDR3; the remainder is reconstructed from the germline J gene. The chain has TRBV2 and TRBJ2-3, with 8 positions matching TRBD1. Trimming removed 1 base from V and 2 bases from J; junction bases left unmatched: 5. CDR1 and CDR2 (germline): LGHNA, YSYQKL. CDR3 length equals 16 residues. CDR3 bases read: TGTGCCAGCAGCCAAGGGACAGGGAAATTTGCAGAAACGCTGTAT. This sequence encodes CASSQGTGKFAETLY. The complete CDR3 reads CASSQGTGKFAETLYF.

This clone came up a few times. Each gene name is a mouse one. The chain's CDR3 is CASSRQGLEQYF. CDR3 DNA (partial): TGTGCCAGCAGCCGACAGGGGCTGGAACAGTAC. The chain joins TRBV4 to TRBJ2-7, with 8 nucleotides matching TRBD1. Read coverage stops 1 residue before the CDR3 terminus; the germline J gene supplies the remainder. Looked up from germline, CDR1 is LGHDT and CDR2 is YNNKQL (reference sequence). This CDR3 contains 12 residues. After removal of 5 bases from V and 7 bases from J, the junction contained 4 bases not matched to a gene.

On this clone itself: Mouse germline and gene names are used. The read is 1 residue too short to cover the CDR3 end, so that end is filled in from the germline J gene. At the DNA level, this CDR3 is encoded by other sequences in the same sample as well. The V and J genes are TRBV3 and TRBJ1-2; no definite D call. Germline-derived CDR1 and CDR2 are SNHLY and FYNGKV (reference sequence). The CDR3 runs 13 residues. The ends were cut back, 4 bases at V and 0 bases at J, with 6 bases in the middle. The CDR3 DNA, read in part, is TGTGCCAGCAGCTCCACTGCAAACTCCGACTACACC. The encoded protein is CASSSTANSDYT. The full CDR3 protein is CASSSTANSDYTF.

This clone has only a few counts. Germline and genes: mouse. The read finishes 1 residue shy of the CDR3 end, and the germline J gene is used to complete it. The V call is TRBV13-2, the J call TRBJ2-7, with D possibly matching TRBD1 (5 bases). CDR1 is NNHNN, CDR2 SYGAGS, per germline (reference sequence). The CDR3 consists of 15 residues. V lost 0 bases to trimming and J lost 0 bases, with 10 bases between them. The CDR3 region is CASGDAQGPSYEQYF. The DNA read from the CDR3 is TGTGCCAGCGGTGATGCCCAGGGCCCCTCCTATGAACAGTAC.

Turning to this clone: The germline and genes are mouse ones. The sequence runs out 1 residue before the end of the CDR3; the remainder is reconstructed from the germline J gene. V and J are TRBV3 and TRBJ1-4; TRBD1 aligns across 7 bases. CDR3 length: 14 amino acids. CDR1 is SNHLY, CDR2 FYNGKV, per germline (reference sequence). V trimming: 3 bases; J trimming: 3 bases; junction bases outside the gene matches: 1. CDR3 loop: CASSLGTANERLFF. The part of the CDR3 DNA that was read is TGTGCCAGCAGCTTGGGGACAGCCAACGAAAGATTATTT.

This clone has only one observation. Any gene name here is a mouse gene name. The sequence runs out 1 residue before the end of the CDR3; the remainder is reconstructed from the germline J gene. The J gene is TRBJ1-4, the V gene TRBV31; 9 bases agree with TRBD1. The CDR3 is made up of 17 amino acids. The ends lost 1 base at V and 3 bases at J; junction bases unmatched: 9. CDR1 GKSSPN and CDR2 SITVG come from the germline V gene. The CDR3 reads CAWSPFGTGRANERLFF. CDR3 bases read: TGTGCCTGGAGTCCTTTTGGGACAGGGAGGGCCAACGAAAGATTATTT.

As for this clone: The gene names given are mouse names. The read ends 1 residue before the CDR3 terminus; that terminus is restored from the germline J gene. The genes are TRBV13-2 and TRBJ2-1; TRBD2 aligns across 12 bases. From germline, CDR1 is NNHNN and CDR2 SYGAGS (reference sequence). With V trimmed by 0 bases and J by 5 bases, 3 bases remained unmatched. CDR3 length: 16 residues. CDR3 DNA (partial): TGTGCCAGCGGTGATGCCGGACTGGGGGGGGATGCTGAGCAGTTC. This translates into CASGDAGLGGDAEQF. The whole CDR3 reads CASGDAGLGGDAEQFF.

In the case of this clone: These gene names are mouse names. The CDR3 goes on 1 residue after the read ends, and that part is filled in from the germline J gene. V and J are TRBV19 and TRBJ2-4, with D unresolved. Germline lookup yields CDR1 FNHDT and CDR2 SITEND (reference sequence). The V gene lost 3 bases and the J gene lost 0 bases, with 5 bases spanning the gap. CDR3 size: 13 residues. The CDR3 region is CASSNPSQNTLYF. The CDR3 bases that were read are TGTGCCAGCAGTAATCCTAGTCAAAACACCTTGTAC.

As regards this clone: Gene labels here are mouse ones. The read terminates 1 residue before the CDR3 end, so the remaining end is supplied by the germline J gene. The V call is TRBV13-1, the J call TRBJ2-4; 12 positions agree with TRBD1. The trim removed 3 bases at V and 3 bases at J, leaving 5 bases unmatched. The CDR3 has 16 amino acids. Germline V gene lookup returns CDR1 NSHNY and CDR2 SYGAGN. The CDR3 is CASSGRDRGRQNTLYF. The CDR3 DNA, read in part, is TGTGCCAGCAGTGGCCGGGACAGGGGGCGACAAAACACCTTGTAC.

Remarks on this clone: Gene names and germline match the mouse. This CDR3 reads CASSVRQGYYAEQFF. The sequenced CDR3 bases are TGTGCCAGCAGTGTCCGACAGGGGTACTATGCTGAGCAGTTC. The chain carries TRBV13-1 and TRBJ2-1; TRBD1 aligns across 8 bases. The CDR3 is cut off 1 residue early in the read; its end comes from the germline J gene. The CDR3 spans 15 residues. The J segment lost 2 bases and the V segment lost 3 bases, leaving 4 bases of the junction unmatched. Germline CDR1 NSHNY, CDR2 SYGAGN.

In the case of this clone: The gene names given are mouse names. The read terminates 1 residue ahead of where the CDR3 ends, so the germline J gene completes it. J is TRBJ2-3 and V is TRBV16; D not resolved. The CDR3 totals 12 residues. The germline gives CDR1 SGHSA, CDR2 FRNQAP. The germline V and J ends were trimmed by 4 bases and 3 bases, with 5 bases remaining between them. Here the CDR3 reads CASSSRAETLYF. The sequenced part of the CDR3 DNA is TGTGCAAGCAGCTCAAGAGCAGAAACGCTGTAT.

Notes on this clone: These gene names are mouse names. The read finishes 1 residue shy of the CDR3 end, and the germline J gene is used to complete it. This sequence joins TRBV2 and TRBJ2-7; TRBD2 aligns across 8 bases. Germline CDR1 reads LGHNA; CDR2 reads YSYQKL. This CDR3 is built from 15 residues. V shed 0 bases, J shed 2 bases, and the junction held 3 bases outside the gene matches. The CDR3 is CASSQEKGGPYEQYF. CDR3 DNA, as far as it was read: TGTGCCAGCAGCCAAGAGAAGGGGGGGCCCTATGAACAGTAC.

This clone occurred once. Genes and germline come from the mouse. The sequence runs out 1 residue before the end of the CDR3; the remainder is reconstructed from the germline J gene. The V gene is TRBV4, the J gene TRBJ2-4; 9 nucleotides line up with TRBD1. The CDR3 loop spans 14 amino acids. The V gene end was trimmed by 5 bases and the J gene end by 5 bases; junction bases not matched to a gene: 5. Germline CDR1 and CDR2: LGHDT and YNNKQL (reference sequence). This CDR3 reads CASSPTGGANTLYF. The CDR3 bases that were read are TGTGCCAGCAGCCCTACAGGGGGCGCAAACACCTTGTAC.

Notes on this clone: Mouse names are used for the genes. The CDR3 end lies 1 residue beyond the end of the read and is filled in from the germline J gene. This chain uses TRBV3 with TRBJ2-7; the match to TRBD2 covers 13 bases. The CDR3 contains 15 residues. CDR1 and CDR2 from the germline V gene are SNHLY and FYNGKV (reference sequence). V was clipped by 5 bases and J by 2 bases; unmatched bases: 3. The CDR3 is CASSRTGGAPYEQYF. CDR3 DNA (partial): TGTGCCAGCAGCCGGACTGGGGGGGCACCCTATGAACAGTAC.

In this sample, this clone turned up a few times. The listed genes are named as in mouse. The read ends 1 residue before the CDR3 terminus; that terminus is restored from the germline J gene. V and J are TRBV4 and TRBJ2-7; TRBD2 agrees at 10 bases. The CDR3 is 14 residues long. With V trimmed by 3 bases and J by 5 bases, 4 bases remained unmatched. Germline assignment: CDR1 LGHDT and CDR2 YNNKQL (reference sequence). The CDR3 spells CASSYWGGAHEQYF. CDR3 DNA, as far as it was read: TGTGCCAGCAGCTACTGGGGGGGCGCCCATGAACAGTAC.

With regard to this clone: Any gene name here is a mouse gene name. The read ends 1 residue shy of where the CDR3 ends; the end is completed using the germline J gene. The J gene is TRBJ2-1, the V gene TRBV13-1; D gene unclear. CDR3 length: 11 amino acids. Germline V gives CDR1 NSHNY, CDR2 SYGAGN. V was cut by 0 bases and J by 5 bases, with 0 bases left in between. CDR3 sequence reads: CASSDDAEQFF. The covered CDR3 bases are TGTGCCAGCAGTGATGATGCTGAGCAGTTC.

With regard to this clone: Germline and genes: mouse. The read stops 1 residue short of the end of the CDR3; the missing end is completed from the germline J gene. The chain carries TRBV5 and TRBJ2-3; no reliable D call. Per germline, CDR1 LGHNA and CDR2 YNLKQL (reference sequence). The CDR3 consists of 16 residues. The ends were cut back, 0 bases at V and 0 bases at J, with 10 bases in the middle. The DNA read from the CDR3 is TGTGCCAGCAGCCAAGAGAGGAGGGATAGTGCAGAAACGCTGTAT. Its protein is CASSQERRDSAETLY. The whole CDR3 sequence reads CASSQERRDSAETLYF.

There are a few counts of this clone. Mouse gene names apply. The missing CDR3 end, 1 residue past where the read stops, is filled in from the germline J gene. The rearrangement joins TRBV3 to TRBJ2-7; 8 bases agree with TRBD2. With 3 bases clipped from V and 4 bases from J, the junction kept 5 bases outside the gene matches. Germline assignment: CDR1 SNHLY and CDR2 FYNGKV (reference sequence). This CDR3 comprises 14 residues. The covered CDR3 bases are TGTGCCAGCAGCTTTACTGGGGGACTTTATGAACAGTAC. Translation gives CASSFTGGLYEQY. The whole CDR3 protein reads CASSFTGGLYEQYF.

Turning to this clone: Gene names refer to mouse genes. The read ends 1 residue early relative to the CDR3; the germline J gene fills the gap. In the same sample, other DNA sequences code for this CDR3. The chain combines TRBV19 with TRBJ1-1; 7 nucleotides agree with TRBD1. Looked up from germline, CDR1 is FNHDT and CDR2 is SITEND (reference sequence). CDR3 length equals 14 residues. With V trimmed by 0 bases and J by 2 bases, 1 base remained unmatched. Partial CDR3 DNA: TGTGCCAGCAGTATAGGACAGGGCAACACAGAAGTCTTC. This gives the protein CASSIGQGNTEVF. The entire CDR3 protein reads CASSIGQGNTEVFF. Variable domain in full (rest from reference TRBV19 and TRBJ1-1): GGIITQTPKFLIGQEGQKLTLKCQQNFNHDTMYWYRQDSGKGLRLIYYSITENDLQKGDLSEGYDASREKKSSFSLTVTSAQKNEMAVFLCASSIGQGNTEVFFGKGTRLTVV.

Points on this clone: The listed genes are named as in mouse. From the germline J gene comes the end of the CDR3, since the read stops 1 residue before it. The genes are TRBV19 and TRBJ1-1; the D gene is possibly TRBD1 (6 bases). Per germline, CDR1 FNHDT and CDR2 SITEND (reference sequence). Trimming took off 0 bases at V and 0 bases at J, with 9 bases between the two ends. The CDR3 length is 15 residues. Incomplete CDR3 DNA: TGTGCCAGCAGTATAGTTGGGGGCGCAAACACAGAAGTCTTC. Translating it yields CASSIVGGANTEVF. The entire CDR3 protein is CASSIVGGANTEVFF.

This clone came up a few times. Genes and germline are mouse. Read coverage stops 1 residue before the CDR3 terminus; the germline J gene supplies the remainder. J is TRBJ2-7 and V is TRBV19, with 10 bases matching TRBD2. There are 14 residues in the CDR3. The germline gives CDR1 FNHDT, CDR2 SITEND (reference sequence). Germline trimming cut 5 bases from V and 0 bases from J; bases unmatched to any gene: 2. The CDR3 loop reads CASRDWGSSYEQYF. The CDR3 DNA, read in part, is TGTGCCAGCAGGGACTGGGGGAGCTCCTATGAACAGTAC.

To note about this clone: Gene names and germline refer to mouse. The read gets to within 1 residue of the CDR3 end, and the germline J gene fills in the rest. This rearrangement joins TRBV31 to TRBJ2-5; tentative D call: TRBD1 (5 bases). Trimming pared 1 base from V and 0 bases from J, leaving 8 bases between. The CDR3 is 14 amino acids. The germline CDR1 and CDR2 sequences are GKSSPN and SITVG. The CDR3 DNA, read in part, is TGTGCCTGGAGTCCGACAGTTAACCAAGACACCCAGTAC. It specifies CAWSPTVNQDTQY. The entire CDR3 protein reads CAWSPTVNQDTQYF.

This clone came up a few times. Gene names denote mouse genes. The CDR3 loop is CGARGTGGNEQYF. The CDR3 DNA, read in part, is TGTGGTGCTAGGGGGACAGGGGGTAATGAACAGTAC. The V and J genes are TRBV20 and TRBJ2-7; 10 nucleotides agree with TRBD1. The read comes to an end 1 residue before the CDR3 does, leaving the germline J gene to fill in the end. The CDR3 is 13 amino acids. The germline gives CDR1 GFQATS, CDR2 STVNSAI. Trimming took 1 base from V and 5 from J; bases not matched to a gene: 2.

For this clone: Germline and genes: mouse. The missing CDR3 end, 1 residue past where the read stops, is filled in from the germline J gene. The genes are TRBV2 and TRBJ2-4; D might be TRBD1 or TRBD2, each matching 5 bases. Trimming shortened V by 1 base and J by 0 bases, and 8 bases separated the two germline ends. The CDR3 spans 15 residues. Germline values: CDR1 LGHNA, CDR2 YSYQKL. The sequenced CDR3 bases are TGTGCCAGCAGCCAAGTTGGGGCTAGTCAAAACACCTTGTAC. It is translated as CASSQVGASQNTLY. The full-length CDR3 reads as CASSQVGASQNTLYF.

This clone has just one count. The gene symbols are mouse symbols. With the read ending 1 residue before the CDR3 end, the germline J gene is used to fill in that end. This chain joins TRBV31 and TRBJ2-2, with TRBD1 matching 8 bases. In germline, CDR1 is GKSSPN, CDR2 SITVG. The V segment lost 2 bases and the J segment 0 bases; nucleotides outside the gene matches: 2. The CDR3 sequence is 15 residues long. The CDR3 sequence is CAWSTQGANTGQLYF. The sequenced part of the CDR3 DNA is TGTGCCTGGAGTACACAGGGGGCAAACACCGGGCAGCTCTAC. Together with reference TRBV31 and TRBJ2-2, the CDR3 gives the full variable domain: AQTIHQWPVAEIKAVGSPLSLGCTIKGKSSPNLYWYWQATGGTLQQLFYSITVGQVESVVQLNLSASRPKDDQFILSTEKLLLSHSGFYLCAWSTQGANTGQLYFGEGSKLTVL.

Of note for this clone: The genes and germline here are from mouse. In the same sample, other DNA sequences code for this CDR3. The part of the CDR3 DNA that was read is TGTGCCAGCAGTCTCGGGAATTCTGGAAATACGCTCTAT. Its translation: CASSLGNSGNTLY. The CDR3 reads in full as CASSLGNSGNTLYF. The chain recombines TRBV26 with TRBJ1-3; D gene uncertain. The read terminates 1 residue before the CDR3 end, so the remaining end is supplied by the germline J gene. The V gene lost 3 bases and the J gene lost 0 bases, with 6 bases spanning the gap. Germline V CDR1 and CDR2: KGHPV, FQNQEV (reference sequence). The CDR3 contains 14 residues.

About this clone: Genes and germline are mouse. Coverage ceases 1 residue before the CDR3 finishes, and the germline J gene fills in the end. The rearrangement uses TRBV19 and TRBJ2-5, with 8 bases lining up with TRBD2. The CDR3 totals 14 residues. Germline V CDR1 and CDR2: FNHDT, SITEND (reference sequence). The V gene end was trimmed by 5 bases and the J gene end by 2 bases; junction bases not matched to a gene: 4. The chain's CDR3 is CASSLTGGQDTQYF. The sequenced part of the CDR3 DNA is TGTGCCAGCAGCCTTACTGGGGGCCAAGACACCCAGTAC.

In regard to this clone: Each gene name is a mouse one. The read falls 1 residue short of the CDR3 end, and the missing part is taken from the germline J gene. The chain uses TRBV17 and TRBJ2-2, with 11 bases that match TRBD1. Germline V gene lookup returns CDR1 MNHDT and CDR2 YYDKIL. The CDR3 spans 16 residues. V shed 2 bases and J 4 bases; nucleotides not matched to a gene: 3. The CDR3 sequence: CASSRPDRGRTGQLYF. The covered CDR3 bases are TGTGCTAGCAGTAGACCGGACAGGGGGCGCACCGGGCAGCTCTAC.

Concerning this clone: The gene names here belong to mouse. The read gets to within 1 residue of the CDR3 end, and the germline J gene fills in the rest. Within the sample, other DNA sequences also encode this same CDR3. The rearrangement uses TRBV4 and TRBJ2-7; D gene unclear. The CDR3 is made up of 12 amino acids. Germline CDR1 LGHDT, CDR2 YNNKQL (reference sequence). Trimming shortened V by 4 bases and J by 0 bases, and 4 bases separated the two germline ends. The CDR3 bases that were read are TGTGCCAGCAGCTTCAGCTCCTATGAACAGTAC. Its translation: CASSFSSYEQY. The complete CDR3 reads CASSFSSYEQYF.